The TCR beta chain under discussion was sequenced for a study of T-cell reconstitution after alpha-beta-depleted transplantation in children. At least ten counts were recorded for this clonotype. As yet, its antigen is unknown. V gave up 4 bases and J gave up 5 bases, with 15 bases separating them. Germline V gives CDR1 MNHEY, CDR2 SVGEGT. The CDR3 length is 14 residues. Whole-study findings and limits: By about two months after transplant, alpha-beta T cells reportedly arose from several hundred graft clones that had expanded.

The authors prepared the TCRbeta library with unique molecular identifiers. Each CDR3 protein gets one entry after TCRdb re-called the PCR reads with MiXCR. The sample has around 130,000 distinct CDR3 sequences; 9.7% are singletons. The source was PBMCs, mostly from graft donor cells, collected 180 days after TCRalphabeta/CD19-depleted stem cell transplant. The clonotype comes from a girl less than two years old who had a stem cell transplant for combined immunodeficiency, so the T cells may come from the graft donor. The chain couples TRBV6-2 or TRBV6-3 to TRBJ2-7; D call uncertain. CDR3 in amino acids: CASSSPGLLDEQYF. CDR3 DNA: TGTGCCAGCAGTTCTCCCGGGCTATTGGACGAGCAGTACTTC.